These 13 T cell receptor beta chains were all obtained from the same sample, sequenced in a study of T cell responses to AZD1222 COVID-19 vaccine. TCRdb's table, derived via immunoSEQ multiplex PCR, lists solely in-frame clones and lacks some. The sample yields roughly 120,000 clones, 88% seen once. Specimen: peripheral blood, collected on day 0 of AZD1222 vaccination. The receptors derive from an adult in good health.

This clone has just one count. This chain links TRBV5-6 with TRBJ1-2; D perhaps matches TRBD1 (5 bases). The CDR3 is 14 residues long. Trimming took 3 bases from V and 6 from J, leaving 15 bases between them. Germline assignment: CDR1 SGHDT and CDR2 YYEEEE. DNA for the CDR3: TGTGCCAGCAGCTCATATACGCTCAGGGATGGCTACACCTTC. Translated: CASSSYTLRDGYTF.

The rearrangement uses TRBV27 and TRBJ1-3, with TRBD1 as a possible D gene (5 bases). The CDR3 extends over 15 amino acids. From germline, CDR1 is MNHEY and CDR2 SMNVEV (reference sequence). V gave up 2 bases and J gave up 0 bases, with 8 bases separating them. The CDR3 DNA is TGTGCCAGCAGTTTAGACAGCTTCTCTGGAAACACCATATATTTT. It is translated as CASSLDSFSGNTIYF.

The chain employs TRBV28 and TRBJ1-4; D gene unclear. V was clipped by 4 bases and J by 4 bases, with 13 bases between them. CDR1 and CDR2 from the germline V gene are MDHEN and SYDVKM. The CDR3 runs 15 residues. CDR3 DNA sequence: TGTGCCAGCAGTTATATAACGGTCAGTAATGAAAAACTGTTTTTT. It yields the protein CASSYITVSNEKLFF. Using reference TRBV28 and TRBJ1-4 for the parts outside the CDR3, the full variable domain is DVKVTQSSRYLVKRTGEKVFLECVQDMDHENMFWYRQDPGLGLRLIYFSYDVKMKEKGDIPEGYSVSREKKERFSLILESASTNQTSMYLCASSYITVSNEKLFFGSGTQLSVL.

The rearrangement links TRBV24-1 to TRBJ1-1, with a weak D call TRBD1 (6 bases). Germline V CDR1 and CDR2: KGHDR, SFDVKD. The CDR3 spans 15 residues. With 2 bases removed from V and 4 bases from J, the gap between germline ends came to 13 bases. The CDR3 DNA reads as TGTGCCACCAGTGATTCAACAGGGAGAGGCACTGAAGCTTTCTTT. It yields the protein CATSDSTGRGTEAFF.

The DNA for the CDR3 is TGTGCCAGCAGCTTAAGGGGGCCGGATGGCTACACCTTC. It is translated as CASSLRGPDGYTF. The J gene is TRBJ1-2, the V gene TRBV7-9; 7 bases agree with TRBD1. Germline V gives CDR1 SEHNR, CDR2 FQNEAQ (reference sequence). The CDR3 runs 13 residues. The junction had 3 bases not matched to a gene; V was cut back by 2 bases and J by 6 bases.

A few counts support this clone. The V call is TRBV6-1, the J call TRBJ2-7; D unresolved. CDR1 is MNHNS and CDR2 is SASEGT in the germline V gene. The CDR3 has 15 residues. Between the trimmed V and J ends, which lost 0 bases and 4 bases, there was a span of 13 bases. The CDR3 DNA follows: TGTGCCAGCAGTGAAGCTGGAGCACGGTTTTACGAGCAGTACTTC. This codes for CASSEAGARFYEQYF.

The CDR3 spells CASSLLQGNEKLFF. The CDR3 DNA reads TGTGCCAGCAGCTTACTACAGGGAAATGAAAAACTGTTTTTT. The chain couples TRBV7-9 to TRBJ1-4; possibly TRBD1 for D (6 bases). Germline lookup yields CDR1 SEHNR and CDR2 FQNEAQ (reference sequence). The CDR3 totals 14 residues. V was clipped by 2 bases and J by 5 bases, with 9 bases between them.

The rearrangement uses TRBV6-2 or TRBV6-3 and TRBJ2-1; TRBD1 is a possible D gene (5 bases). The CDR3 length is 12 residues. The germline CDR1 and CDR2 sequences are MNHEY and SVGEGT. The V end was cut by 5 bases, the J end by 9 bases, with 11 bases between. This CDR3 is CASSLDKIEQFF. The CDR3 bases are TGTGCCAGCAGTCTGGACAAGATTGAGCAGTTCTTC.

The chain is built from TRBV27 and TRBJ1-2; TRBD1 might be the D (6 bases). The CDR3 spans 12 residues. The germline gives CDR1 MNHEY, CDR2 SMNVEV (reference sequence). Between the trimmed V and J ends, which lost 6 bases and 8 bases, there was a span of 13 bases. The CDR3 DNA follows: TGTGCCAGCAGGAGCGGGGGGGGCGGCTACACCTTC. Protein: CASRSGGGGYTF.

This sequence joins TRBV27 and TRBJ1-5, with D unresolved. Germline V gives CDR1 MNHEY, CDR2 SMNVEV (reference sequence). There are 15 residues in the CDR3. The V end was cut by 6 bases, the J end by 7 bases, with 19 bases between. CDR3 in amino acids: CASRVRGQGVQPQHF. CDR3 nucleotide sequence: TGTGCCAGCAGGGTCCGGGGTCAAGGTGTCCAGCCCCAGCATTTT.

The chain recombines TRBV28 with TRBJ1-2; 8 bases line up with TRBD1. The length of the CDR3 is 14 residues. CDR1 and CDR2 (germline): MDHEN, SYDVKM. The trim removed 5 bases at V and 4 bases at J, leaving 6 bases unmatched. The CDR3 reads CASSLDRVGYGYTF. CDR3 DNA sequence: TGTGCCAGCAGTCTGGACAGGGTCGGCTATGGCTACACCTTC.

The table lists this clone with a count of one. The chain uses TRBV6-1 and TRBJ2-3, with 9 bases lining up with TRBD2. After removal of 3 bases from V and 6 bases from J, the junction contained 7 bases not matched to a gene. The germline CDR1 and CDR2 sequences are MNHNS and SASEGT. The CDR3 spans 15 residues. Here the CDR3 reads CASSDPAGGHDTQYF. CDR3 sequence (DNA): TGTGCCAGCAGTGACCCCGCGGGAGGGCATGATACGCAGTATTTT.

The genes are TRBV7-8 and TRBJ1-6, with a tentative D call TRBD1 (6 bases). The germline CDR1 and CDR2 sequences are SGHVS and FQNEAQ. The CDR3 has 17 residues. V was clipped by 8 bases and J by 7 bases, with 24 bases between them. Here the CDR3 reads CASVPTGGGVRNSPLHF. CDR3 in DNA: TGTGCCAGCGTACCAACTGGGGGGGGCGTTCGGAATTCACCCCTCCACTTT.